This is a list of T cell receptor beta chains from one sample in a study of control samples from healthy donors and cancer patients. Assay: immunoSEQ multiplex PCR; the TCRdb copy retains only in-frame clones and omits some. This table holds approximately 150,000 clones, around 88% found once. Sequenced input: blood. These receptor sequences come from a man aged 18 to 30 in good health. Each CDR3 is given with its conserved first and last residue. D genes are given only for firm matches. Clone size is not always given. Where it is, it says once, few, many or a class for expanded clones.

CDR3: CAWFVENYGYTF
DNA: TGTGCCTGGTTTGTGGAGAACTATGGCTACACCTTC
J: TRBJ1-2
V: TRBV30
D: NA
size: NA

CDR3: CASSLEWTGEQYF
DNA: TGTGCCAGCAGCTTAGAATGGACCGGGGAGCAGTACTTC
J: TRBJ2-7
V: TRBV11-2
D: NA
size: NA

CDR3: CASRPSDRGNYGYTF
DNA: TGTGCCAGCAGACCTTCCGACAGGGGAAACTATGGCTACACCTTC
J: TRBJ1-2
V: TRBV27
D: TRBD1
size: NA

CDR3: CAWKERTAGELFF
DNA: TGTGCCTGGAAGGAGAGGACGGCCGGGGAGCTGTTTTTT
J: TRBJ2-2
V: TRBV30
D: NA
size: NA

CDR3: CASSSSVGGYTF
DNA: TGTGCCAGCAGCTCCTCGGTAGGGGGCTACACCTTC
J: TRBJ1-2
V: TRBV5-5
D: NA
size: NA

CDR3: CSVERGIETQYF
DNA: TGCAGCGTTGAAAGGGGAATCGAGACCCAGTACTTC
J: TRBJ2-5
V: TRBV29-1
D: NA
size: NA

CDR3: CASSIRDRGRTGELFF
DNA: TGTGCCAGCAGCATCCGGGACAGGGGGCGTACCGGGGAGCTGTTTTTT
J: TRBJ2-2
V: TRBV14
D: TRBD1
size: NA

CDR3: CASSSSQGTGELFF
DNA: TGCGCCAGCAGCTCCTCTCAGGGCACCGGGGAGCTGTTTTTT
J: TRBJ2-2
V: TRBV5-1
D: NA
size: NA

CDR3: CASRGYEQYF
DNA: TGTGCCAGCAGAGGATACGAGCAGTACTTC
J: TRBJ2-7
V: TRBV2
D: NA
size: NA

CDR3: CASSSPLAAGANVLTF
DNA: TGTGCCAGCAGCTCCCCACTAGCGGCTGGGGCCAACGTCCTGACTTTC
J: TRBJ2-6
V: TRBV7-2
D: TRBD2
size: NA

CDR3: CASSRDKTYYEQYF
DNA: TGTGCCAGCAGCCGGGACAAAACTTACTACGAGCAGTACTTC
J: TRBJ2-7
V: TRBV2
D: NA
size: NA

CDR3: CASSQQPSAEANEKLFF
DNA: TGCGCCAGCAGCCAGCAGCCAAGCGCGGAGGCTAATGAAAAACTGTTTTTT
J: TRBJ1-4
V: TRBV4-3
D: NA
size: few

CDR3: CASSVKGPPGSPLHF
DNA: TGTGCCAGCAGTGTTAAGGGCCCTCCGGGTTCACCCCTCCACTTT
J: TRBJ1-6
V: TRBV2
D: NA
size: NA

CDR3: CASSVGGVGTDTQYF
DNA: TGTGCCAGCAGCGTCGGAGGGGTTGGCACAGATACGCAGTATTTT
J: TRBJ2-3
V: TRBV9
D: NA
size: NA

CDR3: CASTSRNRRNEKLFF
DNA: TGTGCCAGCACATCGAGGAACAGGCGTAATGAAAAACTGTTTTTT
J: TRBJ1-4
V: TRBV2
D: NA
size: NA